This is a list of T cell receptor beta chains from one sample in a study of T-cell memory formation after mild COVID-19. One entry per CDR3 protein, called by TCRdb with MiXCR from the 5' RACE reads. Counted here are roughly 250,000 distinct CDR3 sequences, about 15% occurring once; the ten biggest clones make up 3% to 4.5%. The specimen sequenced was PBMCs or a T cell subset sorted from them (not recorded which). The source is a man younger than 35 who had mild COVID-19 (a few samples of this study predate the infection). Cell type and time point are not known. Both conserved end residues are part of each CDR3. Fields, in order: D gene, clone size, J gene, V gene, CDR3 protein, CDR3 DNA. The D gene is left open where the match is weak. The size of a clone is reported for some rows only, either as once, few or many, or as a class for expanded clones.

d_call: .
clone_size: .
j_call: TRBJ2-1
v_call: TRBV6-2/TRBV6-3
cdr3_aa: CASSYPATAGNEQFF
cdr3_nt: TGTGCCAGCAGTTACCCGGCGACGGCGGGGAATGAGCAGTTCTTC

d_call: TRBD2
clone_size: few
j_call: TRBJ2-1
v_call: TRBV25-1
cdr3_aa: CASSETSGGAYNEQFF
cdr3_nt: TGTGCCAGCAGTGAAACTAGCGGGGGGGCCTACAATGAGCAGTTCTTC

d_call: .
clone_size: few
j_call: TRBJ2-3
v_call: TRBV4-3
cdr3_aa: CASSQGPGGRTDTQYF
cdr3_nt: TGCGCCAGCAGCCAGGGCCCTGGGGGTCGCACAGATACGCAGTATTTT

d_call: .
clone_size: many
j_call: TRBJ1-2
v_call: TRBV7-2
cdr3_aa: CASSFNGAKGYTF
cdr3_nt: TGTGCCAGCAGCTTTAACGGGGCGAAAGGCTACACCTTC

d_call: .
clone_size: once
j_call: TRBJ2-5
v_call: TRBV2
cdr3_aa: CATHGASQETQYF
cdr3_nt: TGTGCCACTCATGGGGCTAGTCAAGAGACCCAGTACTTC

d_call: .
clone_size: .
j_call: TRBJ2-2
v_call: TRBV7-2
cdr3_aa: CASSLEGGTGELFF
cdr3_nt: TGTGCCAGCAGCTTAGAGGGCGGTACCGGGGAGCTGTTTTTT

d_call: TRBD1
clone_size: .
j_call: TRBJ2-3
v_call: TRBV7-3
cdr3_aa: CASSLTTGARTDTQYF
cdr3_nt: TGTGCCAGCAGCTTAACAACAGGGGCCCGCACAGATACGCAGTATTTT

d_call: TRBD1
clone_size: many
j_call: TRBJ2-3
v_call: TRBV11-2
cdr3_aa: CASSLRQGADTQYF
cdr3_nt: TGTGCCAGCAGCTTACGCCAGGGGGCAGATACGCAGTATTTT

d_call: .
clone_size: .
j_call: TRBJ1-4
v_call: TRBV7-6
cdr3_aa: CASSRSRGGLATNEKLFF
cdr3_nt: TGTGCCAGCAGCCGATCTAGAGGGGGGTTAGCAACTAATGAAAAACTGTTTTTT

d_call: .
clone_size: .
j_call: TRBJ2-7
v_call: TRBV7-2
cdr3_aa: CASSGTRGSYEQYF
cdr3_nt: TGTGCCAGCAGCGGGACACGGGGCTCCTACGAGCAGTACTTC

d_call: .
clone_size: few
j_call: TRBJ2-3
v_call: TRBV20-1
cdr3_aa: CSAQGPDTQYF
cdr3_nt: TGCAGTGCCCAAGGGCCAGATACGCAGTATTTT